This TCR beta chain was captured in a study of Graves' ophthalmopathy and Graves' hyperthyroidism. RNA transcripts served as template for amplifying TCR beta CDR3 sequences. An initial RT-PCR round employing HTBI primers preceded a second-round multiplex PCR. TCRdb reprocessed the multiplex PCR reads with MiXCR, giving one entry per CDR3 protein. This table has some 520,000 distinct CDR3 sequences, over 13% appearing once. Study results and limitations: Its predictions of ophthalmopathy progression gave the model 70.59% sensitivity and 72% to 80% specificity. Most thyroid clonotypes with frequency above 0.001 were detected in blood too.

Certain patients, namely those with other autoimmune diseases, uncontrolled infections, pregnancy or lactation, were excluded. This clonotype was recorded many times. The antigen is unknown. This CDR3 is built from 15 residues. The ends were cut back, 2 bases at V and 5 bases at J, with 15 bases in the middle. Per germline, CDR1 MNHEY and CDR2 SVGAGI. The receptor comes from a woman younger than 45 with Graves' ophthalmopathy. The sequencing sample was made of blood. The V call is TRBV6-5, the J call TRBJ1-1; D not resolved. CDR3 nucleotide sequence: TGTGCCAGCAGTTACGGTAGTCCAGGCGTAACTGAAGCTTTCTTT. It translates to CASSYGSPGVTEAFF.